These 5 T cell receptor beta chains originate from one sample sequenced in a study of cytomegalovirus exposure and HLA in healthy donors. 60 Vbeta and 13 Jbeta primers were used in PCR. Method: immunoSEQ multiplex PCR; TCRdb's copy keeps in-frame clones and lacks some. Of around 170,000 clones listed, about 72% were seen once; the top ten hold approximately 1.5%. The sample taken for sequencing was PBMCs. The receptor set was obtained from a girl aged 10 to 17 in good health and CMV-seronegative.

The chain couples TRBV6-1 to TRBJ1-2, with 7 nucleotides matching TRBD1. V shed 1 base, J shed 3 bases, and the junction held 11 bases outside the gene matches. The CDR3 spans 17 residues. Germline assignment: CDR1 MNHNS and CDR2 SASEGT. This CDR3 is CASSEVNSQGVDYGYTF. CDR3 bases: TGTGCCAGCAGTGAAGTAAACTCTCAGGGGGTCGACTATGGCTACACCTTC.

The rearrangement joins TRBV6-1 to TRBJ1-5; no reliable D call. The V end lost 1 base, the J end lost 7 bases, and 14 bases lay between the germline ends. CDR1 and CDR2 from the germline V gene are MNHNS and SASEGT. The CDR3 is 15 residues long. CDR3 nucleotides: TGTGCCAGCAGTGAAGGAAGTGGAGGGAGACAGCCCCAGCATTTT. Encoded protein: CASSEGSGGRQPQHF.

The rearrangement joins TRBV7-2 to TRBJ1-6; D gene unclear. V lost 2 bases and J lost 0, with 8 bases in between. This CDR3 has 16 amino acids. Germline CDR1 reads SGHTA; CDR2 reads FQGNSA. CDR3 sequence (DNA): TGTGCCAGCAGCTTAACAGCAAGCTCCTATAATTCACCCCTCCACTTT. Encoded protein: CASSLTASSYNSPLHF. The full variable domain, rest sourced from reference TRBV7-2 and TRBJ1-6, is GAGVSQSPSNKVTEKGKDVELRCDPISGHTALYWYRQSLGQGLEFLIYFQGNSAPDKSGLPSDRFSAERTGGSVSTLTIQRTQQEDSAVYLCASSLTASSYNSPLHFGNGTRLTVT.

The rearrangement joins TRBV19 to TRBJ2-4; 9 nucleotides align to TRBD1. The V gene end was trimmed by 4 bases and the J gene end by 12 bases; junction bases not matched to a gene: 4. Germline loops: CDR1 LNHDA, CDR2 SQIVND (reference sequence). This CDR3 spans 12 amino acids. In DNA form, the CDR3 reads TGTGCCAGTAGTACCGGACAGGGGAATCAGTACTTC. This translates into CASSTGQGNQYF. Combining the CDR3 with reference TRBV19 and TRBJ2-4 gives the whole variable domain DGGITQSPKYLFRKEGQNVTLSCEQNLNHDAMYWYRQDPGQGLRLIYYSQIVNDFQKGDIAEGYSVSREKKESFPLTVTSAQKNPTAFYLCASSTGQGNQYFGAGTRLSVL.

J is TRBJ2-7 and V is TRBV9; the D gene is possibly TRBD2 (6 bases). Germline V lookup: CDR1 SGDLS, CDR2 YYNGEE. V gave up 4 bases and J gave up 3 bases, with 14 bases separating them. The CDR3 runs to 14 residues. This CDR3 reads CASSPRSGYYEQYF. The CDR3 DNA is TGTGCCAGCAGCCCACGTAGCGGATACTACGAGCAGTACTTC.